This T cell receptor (beta chain) was retrieved from a study of regulatory T cells in long-lasting Graves disease. Assembly of TCR beta libraries relied on iRepertoire HTBI primers together with Arm-PCR of CDR3 regions. TCRdb passed the multiplex PCR reads through MiXCR, listing each CDR3 protein once. The sample lists approximately 490,000 distinct CDR3 sequences, around 15% seen once, with 10% to 15% in the top ten. This sample's time point: newly diagnosed GD, antithyroid drugs for less than 3 months. Researchers made the TCR library from RNA that was extracted from PBMCs. This clonotype was seen many times. V was clipped by 10 bases and J by 0 bases, with 13 bases between them. The CDR3 consists of 13 residues. Germline V gene lookup returns CDR1 SEHNR and CDR2 FQNEAQ (reference sequence). These data also formed part of another study, on T cells in Graves' hyperthyroidism and ophthalmopathy.

The V gene is TRBV7-9, the J gene TRBJ2-7, with D perhaps TRBD1 or TRBD2 (6 bases each). This clonotype originated in a middle-aged man with Graves disease. Sequenced here: peripheral blood mononuclear cells (PBMCs), sampled at new diagnosis, from a patient treated with antithyroid drugs. Here the CDR3 reads CATEGGSSYEQYF. In DNA form, the CDR3 reads TGTGCCACGGAGGGGGGCAGCTCCTACGAGCAGTACTTC.